The next 5 T cell receptor beta chains were all read from a single sample in a study of blood T cell repertoires in COVID-19. Method: immunoSEQ multiplex PCR; TCRdb's copy keeps in-frame clones and lacks some. Of about 46,000 clones listed, approximately 85% were seen once; the top ten hold approximately 33%. The specimen was peripheral blood. The origin of the receptors is a woman of 80 years or more with COVID-19, enrolled during active disease.

The chain employs TRBV11-3 and TRBJ2-2; D is undetermined. CDR3 length equals 13 residues. Germline assignment: CDR1 SGHNT and CDR2 YENEEA. Between the trimmed V and J ends, which lost 4 bases and 3 bases, there was a span of 6 bases. This CDR3 reads CASSYRDTGELFF. The CDR3 DNA reads TGTGCCAGCAGCTACCGGGACACCGGGGAGCTGTTTTTT. Combining the CDR3 with reference TRBV11-3 and TRBJ2-2 gives the whole variable domain EAGVVQSPRYKIIEKKQPVAFWCNPISGHNTLYWYLQNLGQGPELLIRYENEEAVDDSQLPKDRFSAERLKGVDSTLKIQPAELGDSAVYLCASSYRDTGELFFGEGSRLTVL.

This rearrangement joins TRBV4-1 to TRBJ2-7, with 7 bases that match TRBD1. Germline V gene data show CDR1 as MGHRA and CDR2 as YSYEKL. The CDR3 length is 14 residues. V was clipped by 2 bases and J by 2 bases; unmatched bases: 3. The CDR3 protein is CASSQPDRAYEQYF. DNA for the CDR3: TGCGCCAGCAGCCAACCCGACAGGGCCTACGAGCAGTACTTC.

V is TRBV7-9 and J is TRBJ2-2; D is possibly TRBD1 (6 bases). This CDR3 spans 14 amino acids. Deletions cut 3 bases from V and 1 base from J, with 6 bases between. Germline V gene sequence: CDR1 SEHNR, CDR2 FQNEAQ (reference sequence). The CDR3 sequence is CASSFRGNTGELFF. DNA of the CDR3: TGTGCCAGCAGCTTCAGGGGGAACACCGGGGAGCTGTTTTTT.

V is TRBV7-2 and J is TRBJ1-2, with 7 bases aligning to TRBD1. CDR3 length: 14 residues. V lost 1 base to trimming and J lost 5 bases; unmatched junction nucleotides: 4. Germline CDR1 is SGHTA and CDR2 is FQGNSA. DNA of the CDR3: TGTGCCAGCAGCTTAGGTGGGACAGCATATGGCTACACCTTC. Translation: CASSLGGTAYGYTF.

The rearrangement links TRBV27 to TRBJ2-7; 8 nucleotides line up with TRBD1. V lost 6 bases to trimming and J lost 2 bases; unmatched junction nucleotides: 9. The CDR3 is 15 amino acids. CDR1 MNHEY and CDR2 SMNVEV come from the germline V gene (reference sequence). The CDR3 region is CASRPTGTGTYEQYF. CDR3 sequence (DNA): TGTGCCAGCAGACCGACCGGGACAGGAACCTACGAGCAGTACTTC.